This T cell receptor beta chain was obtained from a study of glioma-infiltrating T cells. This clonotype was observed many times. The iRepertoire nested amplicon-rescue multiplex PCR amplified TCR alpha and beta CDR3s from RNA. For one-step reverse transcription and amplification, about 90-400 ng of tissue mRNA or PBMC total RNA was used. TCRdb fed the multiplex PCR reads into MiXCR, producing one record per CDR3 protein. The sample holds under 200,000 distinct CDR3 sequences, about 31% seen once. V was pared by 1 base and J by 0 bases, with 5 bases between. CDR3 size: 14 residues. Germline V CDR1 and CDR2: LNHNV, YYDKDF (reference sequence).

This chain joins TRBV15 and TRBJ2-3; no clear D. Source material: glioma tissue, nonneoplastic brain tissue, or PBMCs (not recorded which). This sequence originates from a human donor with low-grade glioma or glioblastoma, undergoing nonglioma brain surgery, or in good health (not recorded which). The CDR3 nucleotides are TGTGCCACCAGCAGAGTCGGGAGCACAGATACGCAGTATTTT. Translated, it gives CATSRVGSTDTQYF.